This T cell receptor (beta chain) was found in a study of blood T cell repertoires in COVID-19. The authors' processing: Using reference gene primer amplification, nucleated cell counts were estimated. Repertoires were generated with immunoSEQ multiplex PCR, while TCRdb's copy carries only in-frame clones and drops some. V and J calls and clone size are those listed in that table; D and trimming were worked out from the DNA. There are some 200,000 clones in the sample; about 86% occur only once, and 0.65% to 0.95% lies in the top ten. The V gene's germline CDR1 is SGHTA and CDR2 FQGNSA. V was pared by 1 base and J by 5 bases, with 3 bases of the junction left unmatched. This CDR3 region has 15 residues.

Input material: peripheral blood. The sequence was collected from a woman in her 70s with acute or convalescent COVID-19. The chain is built from TRBV7-2 and TRBJ2-1; 9 bases align to TRBD2. CDR3 sequence reads: CASSLGLAANNEQFF. DNA for the CDR3: TGTGCCAGCAGCTTAGGACTAGCGGCGAACAATGAGCAGTTCTTC.